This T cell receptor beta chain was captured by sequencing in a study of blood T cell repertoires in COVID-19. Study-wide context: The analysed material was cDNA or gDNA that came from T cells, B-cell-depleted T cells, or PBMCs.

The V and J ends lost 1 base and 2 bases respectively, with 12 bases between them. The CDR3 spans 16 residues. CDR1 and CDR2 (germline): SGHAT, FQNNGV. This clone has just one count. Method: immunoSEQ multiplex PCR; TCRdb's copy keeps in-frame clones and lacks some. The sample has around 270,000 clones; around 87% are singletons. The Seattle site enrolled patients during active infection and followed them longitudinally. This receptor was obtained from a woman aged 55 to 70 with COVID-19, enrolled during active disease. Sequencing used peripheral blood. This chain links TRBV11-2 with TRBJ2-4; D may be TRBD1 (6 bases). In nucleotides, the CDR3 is TGTGCCAGCAGCTTAGTAGGGGGAAGGACCAAAAACATTCAGTACTTC. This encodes CASSLVGGRTKNIQYF.